Listed below are T cell receptor beta chains from one sample, sequenced in a study of T cell responses to AZD1222 COVID-19 vaccine. Sequenced by immunoSEQ multiplex PCR; TCRdb stores in-frame clones only, minus some. Seen here are 120,000 to 150,000 clones, over 75% observed once, and the top ten hold about 4.9%. The specimen was peripheral blood, collected 28 days after the second dose of the MenACWY control vaccine. All receptors derive from an adult who received the MenACWY meningococcal vaccine as a control. Each CDR3 is given with its conserved first and last residue. The D gene is left open where the match is weak. Rows may omit the clone size; those that give it use once, few, many or a size class.

V,J,D,size,length,DNA,CDR3
TRBV12-3/TRBV12-4,TRBJ1-2,NA,few,13,TGTGCCAGCAGTTTAGTTCAACACTATGGCTACACCTTC,CASSLVQHYGYTF
TRBV4-3,TRBJ1-1,NA,NA,14,TGCGCCAGCAGCCAAGAAAGGTCCGGGTTGATTGATTTCTTT,CASSQERSGLIDFF
TRBV19,TRBJ2-7,TRBD2,NA,14,TGTGCCAGTAGTTGGACTAGCGGAGACTACGAGCAGTACTTC,CASSWTSGDYEQYF
TRBV7-9,TRBJ2-1,TRBD2,NA,15,TGTGCCAGCAGCCCGCGGGGGAGCTCCTACAATGAGCAGTTCTTC,CASSPRGSSYNEQFF
TRBV28,TRBJ1-2,NA,NA,12,TGTGCCAGCGGCCAGGGGACCTATGGCTACACCTTC,CASGQGTYGYTF
TRBV7-2,TRBJ2-3,TRBD2,NA,17,TGTGCCAGCAGCCCCGAGGAGACTAGCGGGAGGGCAGATACGCAGTATTTT,CASSPEETSGRADTQYF
TRBV6-4,TRBJ1-2,NA,NA,15,TGTGCCAGCAGTGAACGGTTTCGGCCGGGGTATGGCTACACCTTC,CASSERFRPGYGYTF
TRBV11-2,TRBJ2-2,TRBD1,NA,14,TGTGCCAGCACCGACAGGGTTGCGTCCGGGGAGCTGTTTTTT,CASTDRVASGELFF
TRBV5-6,TRBJ1-2,NA,NA,15,TGTGCCAGCAGCTTATGGGGCGGGGGATCGGATGGCTACACCTTC,CASSLWGGGSDGYTF
TRBV11-3,TRBJ2-5,NA,NA,16,TGTGCCAGCAGCTCGACCGGGAGCCACCAAAAAGAGACCCAGTACTTC,CASSSTGSHQKETQYF
TRBV6-6,TRBJ2-2,NA,NA,14,TGTGCCAGCAGCGATTCAGGGGACACCGGGGAGCTGTTTTTT,CASSDSGDTGELFF
TRBV7-9,TRBJ1-2,NA,once,14,TGTGCCAGCAGCTTAGACAGGGCGGCGGGAGGCTACACCTTC,CASSLDRAAGGYTF
TRBV18,TRBJ2-7,TRBD1,once,17,TGTGCCAGCTCACCACGGAGTGGAAAGACAGGGGGAAACGAGCAGTACTTC,CASSPRSGKTGGNEQYF
TRBV24-1,TRBJ2-1,TRBD2,NA,16,TGTGCCACCAGTGTGCGCGGGAGAACGTCCTACAATGAGCAGTTCTTC,CATSVRGRTSYNEQFF
TRBV4-3,TRBJ1-1,NA,NA,14,TGCGCCAGCAGCCAAGCCCCTCCCGGGACAGAAGCTTTCTTT,CASSQAPPGTEAFF
TRBV19,TRBJ2-5,NA,once,15,TGTGCCAGTGGCCCAATCAGGGATCCCCCAGAGACCCAGTACTTC,CASGPIRDPPETQYF
TRBV4-3,TRBJ2-3,NA,once,15,TGCGCCAGCAGCCAAGGGCAGCAGACCACAGATACGCAGTATTTT,CASSQGQQTTDTQYF
TRBV7-2,TRBJ1-3,NA,NA,15,TGTGCCAGCAGCTTACGGATTAGCTCTGGAAACACCATATATTTT,CASSLRISSGNTIYF
TRBV7-2,TRBJ1-1,NA,NA,16,TGTGCCAGCAGCTTAGAGGGTGGGCAGCCAAACACTGAAGCTTTCTTT,CASSLEGGQPNTEAFF
TRBV19,TRBJ2-3,TRBD1,NA,14,TGTGCCAGTAGTAGGACAGGGGGTCCAGATACGCAGTATTTT,CASSRTGGPDTQYF
TRBV7-2,TRBJ1-2,NA,NA,13,TGTGCCAGCAGCTTCAAACCGGAAGGTGGCTACACCTTC,CASSFKPEGGYTF
TRBV2,TRBJ1-1,NA,NA,14,TGTGCCAGCAGTTTGAACAGACAGAACACTGAAGCTTTCTTT,CASSLNRQNTEAFF
TRBV7-2,TRBJ1-6,NA,NA,14,TGTGCCAGCACCCCGTTAGGGTACGGATCACCCCTCCACTTT,CASTPLGYGSPLHF
TRBV20-1,TRBJ1-2,NA,NA,11,TGCAGTGCTAGAGAGCCTCGTGGCTACACCTTC,CSAREPRGYTF
TRBV7-2,TRBJ2-5,TRBD1,NA,14,TGTGCCAGCAGCTCCCGGGACAGGGGTGAGACCCAGTACTTC,CASSSRDRGETQYF
TRBV5-1,TRBJ2-1,TRBD2,once,15,TGCGCCAGCACCCCTCTAGCGGGAGCCTACAATGAGCAGTTCTTC,CASTPLAGAYNEQFF
TRBV7-9,TRBJ1-2,TRBD1,NA,16,TGTGCCAGCAGCCCGCGGACAGGGGGGACTAACTATGGCTACACCTTC,CASSPRTGGTNYGYTF
TRBV2,TRBJ1-4,NA,NA,16,TGTGCCAGCAGTCCTATTCTGGGGTCAACTAATGAAAAACTGTTTTTT,CASSPILGSTNEKLFF
TRBV3-1/TRBV3-2,TRBJ2-2,TRBD1,once,16,TGTGCCAGCAGCCAAGGGAGGACAGGAAGCACCGGGGAGCTGTTTTTT,CASSQGRTGSTGELFF
TRBV18,TRBJ2-7,NA,NA,13,TGTGCCAGCTCACATCAAGGCAGAGACGAGCAGTACTTC,CASSHQGRDEQYF
TRBV19,TRBJ2-3,TRBD1,NA,13,TGTGCCAGTGAGGGACAGCGCACAGATACGCAGTATTTT,CASEGQRTDTQYF
TRBV19,TRBJ2-2,NA,NA,15,TGTGCCAGTAGGGCGGGACAGACAAACACCGGGGAGCTGTTTTTT,CASRAGQTNTGELFF
TRBV12-3/TRBV12-4,TRBJ1-1,TRBD1,once,12,TGTGCCAGCAGTTCGTACAGGGGGAACGCTTTCTTT,CASSSYRGNAFF
TRBV4-3,TRBJ1-3,NA,NA,16,TGCGCCAGCAGCCAAGGCGCGGCGGCTTCTGGAAACACCATATATTTT,CASSQGAAASGNTIYF
TRBV6-5,TRBJ2-7,NA,NA,15,TGTGCCAGCAGACAGGGACCTGTACCCTCCTACGAGCAGTACTTC,CASRQGPVPSYEQYF
TRBV9,TRBJ1-5,NA,NA,14,TGTGCCTGCCATCCGGGAGGGCGCAGGCAGCCCCAGCATTTT,CACHPGGRRQPQHF
TRBV6-1,TRBJ2-1,NA,NA,15,TGTGCCAGCAGTGAGGGGTCCCTCTCCTACAATGAGCAGTTCTTC,CASSEGSLSYNEQFF
TRBV6-5,TRBJ2-7,TRBD1,NA,15,TGTGCCAGCAGTTACTCACAGGGGAAACCCTACGAGCAGTACTTC,CASSYSQGKPYEQYF
TRBV6-2/TRBV6-3,TRBJ1-6,NA,NA,16,TGTGCCAGCAGTTACTCCACGGGGCTTCCTAATTCACCCCCCCACTTT,CASSYSTGLPNSPPHF
TRBV3-1/TRBV3-2,TRBJ1-5,NA,NA,14,TGTGCCAGCAGTATAAGACAGAGCAATCAGCCCCAGCATTTT,CASSIRQSNQPQHF
TRBV27,TRBJ2-5,TRBD1,NA,16,TGTGCCAGCAGCCTTACCTACAGGGGGTACCAAGAGACCCAGTACTTC,CASSLTYRGYQETQYF
TRBV18,TRBJ2-3,TRBD2,once,14,TGTGCCAGCTCACCATTCGGGGGGACAGATACGCAGTATTTT,CASSPFGGTDTQYF
TRBV11-2,TRBJ2-7,NA,NA,13,TGTGCCAGCAGCTCCCCCCGTGCCGTTGGGACGTACTTC,CASSSPRAVGTYF
TRBV6-1,TRBJ2-2,NA,NA,16,TGTGCCAGCAGTGGATTAGGCAGCCTCGACACCGGGGAGCTGTTTTTT,CASSGLGSLDTGELFF
TRBV5-8,TRBJ1-5,NA,few,15,TGTGCCAGCAGCGCCCTCGAGGGGGGAAATCAGCCCCAGCATTTT,CASSALEGGNQPQHF
TRBV30,TRBJ1-2,NA,NA,13,TGTGCCTGGAGTGTACGGGGGGATGATGGCTACACCTTC,CAWSVRGDDGYTF
TRBV5-4,TRBJ2-3,TRBD2,NA,16,TGTGCCAGCAGCTCGAGAGCGGGGTCCAGCACAGATACGCAGTATTTT,CASSSRAGSSTDTQYF
TRBV29-1,TRBJ2-1,NA,NA,15,TGCAGCGTTGAAGATCGCAAGCGGAACTACAATGAGCAGTTCTTC,CSVEDRKRNYNEQFF
TRBV6-5,TRBJ1-3,NA,NA,14,TGTGCCAGCAGGGACGGAAGCTCTGGAAACACCATATATTTT,CASRDGSSGNTIYF
TRBV5-4,TRBJ2-7,TRBD1,once,15,TGTGCCAGCAGCCGCTTTAGGGACAGGGACTACGAGCAGTACTTC,CASSRFRDRDYEQYF
TRBV5-6,TRBJ2-6,TRBD1,NA,17,TGTGCCAGCAGCATGGACAGGGGGCTGTACGGGGCCAACGTCCTGACTTTC,CASSMDRGLYGANVLTF
TRBV5-1,TRBJ2-1,TRBD2,NA,15,TGCGCCAGCACCTCTAGCGGGTCATCTTACAATGAGCAGTTCTTC,CASTSSGSSYNEQFF
TRBV29-1,TRBJ2-7,NA,NA,14,TGCAGCGTTGAAGATCACGGCAGAAACTACGAGCAGTACTTC,CSVEDHGRNYEQYF
TRBV4-3,TRBJ1-2,NA,NA,14,TGCGCCAGCAGCCAAGAATTTCAGGGCGGGGGCTACACCTTC,CASSQEFQGGGYTF